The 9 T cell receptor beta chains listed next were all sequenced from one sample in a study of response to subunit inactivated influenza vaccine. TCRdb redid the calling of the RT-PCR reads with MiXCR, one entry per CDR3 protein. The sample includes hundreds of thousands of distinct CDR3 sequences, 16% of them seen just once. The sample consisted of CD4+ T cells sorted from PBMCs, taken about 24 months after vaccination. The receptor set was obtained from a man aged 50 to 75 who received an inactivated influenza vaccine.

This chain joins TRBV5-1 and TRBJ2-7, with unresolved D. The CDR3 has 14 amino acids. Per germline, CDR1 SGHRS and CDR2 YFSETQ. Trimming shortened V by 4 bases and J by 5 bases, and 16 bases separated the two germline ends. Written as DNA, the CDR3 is TGCGCCAGCAGCCCCCTAGGACCTGGGGACGAGCAGTACTTC. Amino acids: CASSPLGPGDEQYF.

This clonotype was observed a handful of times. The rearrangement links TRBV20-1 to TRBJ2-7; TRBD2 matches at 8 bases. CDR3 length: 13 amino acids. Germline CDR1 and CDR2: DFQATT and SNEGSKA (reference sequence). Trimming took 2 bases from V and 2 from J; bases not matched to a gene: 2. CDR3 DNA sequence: TGCAGTGCTAGATTAGCGGGGACCTACGAGCAGTACTTC. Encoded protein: CSARLAGTYEQYF.

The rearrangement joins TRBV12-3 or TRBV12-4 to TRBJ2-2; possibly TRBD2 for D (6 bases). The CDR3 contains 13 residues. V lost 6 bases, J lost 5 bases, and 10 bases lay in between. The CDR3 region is CASRPSGTGELFF. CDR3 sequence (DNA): TGTGCCAGCAGGCCGAGCGGGACCGGGGAGCTGTTTTTT.

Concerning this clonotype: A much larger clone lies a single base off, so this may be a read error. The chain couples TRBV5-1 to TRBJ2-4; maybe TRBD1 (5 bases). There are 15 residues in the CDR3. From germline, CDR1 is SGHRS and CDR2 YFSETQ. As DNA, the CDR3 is TGCGCCAGCAGCTTGGAAGTTAGGGGATCAAACATTCATTACTTC. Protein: CASSLEVRGSNIHYF. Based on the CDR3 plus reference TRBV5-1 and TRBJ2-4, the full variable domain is KAGVTQTPRYLIKTRGQQVTLSCSPISGHRSVSWYQQTPGQGLQFLFEYFSETQRNKGNFPGRFSGRQFSNSRSEMNVSTLELGDSALYLCASSLEVRGSNIHYFGAGTRLSVL.

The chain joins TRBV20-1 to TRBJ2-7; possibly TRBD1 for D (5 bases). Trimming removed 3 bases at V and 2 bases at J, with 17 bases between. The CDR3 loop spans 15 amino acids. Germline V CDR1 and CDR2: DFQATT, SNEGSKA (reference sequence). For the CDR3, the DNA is TGCAGTGCTAGCGCCCAGGGTCAGACAGCCTACGAGCAGTACTTC. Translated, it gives CSASAQGQTAYEQYF.

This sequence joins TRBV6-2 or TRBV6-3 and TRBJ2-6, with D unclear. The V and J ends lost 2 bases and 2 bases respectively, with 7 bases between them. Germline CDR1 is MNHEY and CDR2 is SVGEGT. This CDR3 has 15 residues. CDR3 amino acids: CASSYRPAGANVLTF. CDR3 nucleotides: TGTGCCAGCAGTTACAGGCCAGCTGGGGCCAACGTCCTGACTTTC.

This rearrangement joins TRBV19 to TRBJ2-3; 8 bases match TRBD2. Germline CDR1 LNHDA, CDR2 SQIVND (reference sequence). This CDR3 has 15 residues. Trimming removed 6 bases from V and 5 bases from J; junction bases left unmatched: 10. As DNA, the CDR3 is TGTGCCAGTAGCGACTACCCGGGAGGGAAAGATACGCAGTATTTT. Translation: CASSDYPGGKDTQYF.

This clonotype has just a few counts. CDR3 sequence (DNA): TGTGCCATCAGTGGGACAGGGCCCTCCTCTGGAAACACCATATATTTT. Encoded protein: CAISGTGPSSGNTIYF. The rearrangement joins TRBV10-3 to TRBJ1-3; the match to TRBD1 covers 8 bases. This CDR3 is 16 amino acids long. V dropped 4 bases and J dropped 0; count of bases not matched to a gene: 5. In germline, CDR1 is ENHRY, CDR2 SYGVKD.

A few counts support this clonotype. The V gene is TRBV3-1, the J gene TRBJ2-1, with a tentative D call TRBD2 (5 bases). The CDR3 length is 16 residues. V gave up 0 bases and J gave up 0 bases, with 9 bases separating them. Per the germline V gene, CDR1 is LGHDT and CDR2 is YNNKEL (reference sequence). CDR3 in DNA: TGTGCCAGCAGCCAAGATCAAACTAGCTCCTACAATGAGCAGTTCTTC. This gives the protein CASSQDQTSSYNEQFF.